These 32 T cell receptor beta chains were sequenced from one sample in a study of blood T cell repertoires in COVID-19. TCRdb keeps only in-frame clones here, not all; method: immunoSEQ multiplex PCR. The sample holds around 160,000 clones, under 90% seen once. The sequencing input was peripheral blood. The origin of the receptors is a human donor in a cohort sampled during active COVID-19.

The chain carries TRBV7-9 and TRBJ2-3; tentative D call: TRBD2 (5 bases). V dropped 5 bases and J dropped 3 bases, with 15 bases sitting between them. Per germline, CDR1 SEHNR and CDR2 FQNEAQ (reference sequence). CDR3 size: 15 residues. CDR3 sequence (DNA): TGTGCCAGCAGCGGACGCAGCGGTCGGACAGATACGCAGTATTTT. Encoded protein: CASSGRSGRTDTQYF.

The chain links TRBV7-3 to TRBJ2-7; D is possibly TRBD2 (6 bases). Germline V gene sequence: CDR1 SGHTA, CDR2 FQGTGA. CDR3 length: 14 residues. V was pared by 1 base and J by 3 bases, with 10 bases between. The CDR3 loop is CASSLMGGNYEQYF. In DNA form, the CDR3 reads TGTGCCAGCAGCTTAATGGGGGGAAACTACGAGCAGTACTTC. The variable domain in full, with the rest retrieved from reference TRBV7-3 and TRBJ2-7, is GAGVSQTPSNKVTEKGKYVELRCDPISGHTALYWYRQSLGQGPEFLIYFQGTGAADDSGLPNDRFFAVRPEGSVSTLKIQRTERGDSAVYLCASSLMGGNYEQYFGPGTRLTVT.

The CDR3: CSVVRQGDGYTF. DNA of the CDR3: TGCAGCGTTGTTCGGCAGGGTGATGGCTACACCTTC. The rearrangement links TRBV29-1 to TRBJ1-2, with D tentatively TRBD1 (5 bases). Germline V gives CDR1 SQVTM, CDR2 ANQGSEA. The CDR3 runs to 12 residues. Trimming cost V 4 bases and J 6 bases, with 12 bases left between them.

Only a few counts were recorded for this clone. The V gene is TRBV3-1 (or the pseudogene TRBV3-2), the J gene TRBJ1-2; D is perhaps TRBD1 (5 bases). This CDR3 is built from 17 residues. Germline assignment: CDR1 LGHDT and CDR2 YNNKEL (reference sequence). The ends were cut back, 4 bases at V and 1 base at J, with 19 bases in the middle. CDR3 nucleotides: TGTGCCAGCAGCCTAAAGGGGTCAGAACGAAGTAACTATGGCTACACCTTC. Translating it yields CASSLKGSERSNYGYTF.

This chain connects TRBV5-6 to TRBJ2-7; 8 bases align to TRBD2. CDR1 and CDR2 (germline): SGHDT, YYEEEE. V shed 2 bases and J 6 bases; nucleotides not matched to a gene: 7. This CDR3 contains 14 residues. In DNA, the CDR3 is TGTGCCAGCAGCTTATCCCTCCGGGAGGGCGAGCAGTACTTC. It is translated as CASSLSLREGEQYF. Full variable domain (missing parts from reference TRBV5-6 and TRBJ2-7): DAGVTQSPTHLIKTRGQQVTLRCSPKSGHDTVSWYQQALGQGPQFIFQYYEEEERQRGNFPDRFSGHQFPNYSSELNVNALLLGDSALYLCASSLSLREGEQYFGPGTRLTVT.

V gene TRBV29-1 combines with J gene TRBJ1-2, with 10 bases identical to TRBD1. This CDR3 spans 13 amino acids. Germline V lookup: CDR1 SQVTM, CDR2 ANQGSEA. Trimming at V came to 7 bases and at J to 7 bases, leaving 9 bases not matched to a gene. The CDR3 loop is CSAPGQGKGGYTF. The CDR3 coding sequence is TGCAGCGCTCCGGGACAGGGGAAGGGTGGCTACACCTTC.

The rearrangement joins TRBV12-3 or TRBV12-4 to TRBJ2-3; no firm D call. This CDR3 is built from 12 residues. The V end was cut by 8 bases, the J end by 6 bases, with 12 bases between. The CDR3 DNA follows: TGTGCCAGCTCCTCGTCCCCCGATACGCAGTATTTT. Its protein is CASSSSPDTQYF.

The chain combines TRBV6-5 with TRBJ2-5; D gene unclear. The CDR3 extends over 14 amino acids. Trimming left V 2 bases short and J 1 base short, with 8 bases between. CDR1 is MNHEY and CDR2 is SVGAGI in the germline V gene. This CDR3 reads CASSYSRFQETQYF. CDR3 coding DNA: TGTGCCAGCAGTTACAGCAGGTTCCAAGAGACCCAGTACTTC.

The table lists this clone with a count of one. The CDR3 nucleotides are TGCGCCAGCAGCTTGGGAGGTATTGGAGGTAACTATGGCTACACCTTC. Its translation: CASSLGGIGGNYGYTF. J is TRBJ1-2 and V is TRBV5-1; D ambiguous. The CDR3 runs to 16 residues. The V gene lost 0 bases and the J gene lost 1 base, with 13 bases spanning the gap. Per the germline V gene, CDR1 is SGHRS and CDR2 is YFSETQ.

The chain employs TRBV4-2 and TRBJ1-2; tentative D call: TRBD1 (5 bases). V shed 2 bases and J shed 11 bases, with 15 bases lying between them. The length of the CDR3 is 13 residues. Germline CDR1 is LGHNA and CDR2 is YNFKEQ. CDR3 bases: TGTGCCAGCAGCCAATCCATGACAAGGGGTTACACCTTC. It codes for CASSQSMTRGYTF.

V and J are TRBV19 and TRBJ2-7, with 7 bases lining up with TRBD1. From germline, CDR1 is LNHDA and CDR2 SQIVND (reference sequence). V shed 3 bases, J shed 2 bases, and the junction held 13 bases outside the gene matches. CDR3 length: 17 residues. CDR3 sequence: CASSINAGTAFPYEQYF. The CDR3 bases are TGTGCCAGTAGTATTAACGCCGGGACAGCGTTTCCCTACGAGCAGTACTTC. Combining the CDR3 with reference TRBV19 and TRBJ2-7 gives the whole variable domain DGGITQSPKYLFRKEGQNVTLSCEQNLNHDAMYWYRQDPGQGLRLIYYSQIVNDFQKGDIAEGYSVSREKKESFPLTVTSAQKNPTAFYLCASSINAGTAFPYEQYFGPGTRLTVT.

V and J are TRBV6-2 or TRBV6-3 and TRBJ1-2; D unclear. The CDR3 consists of 15 residues. With 2 bases removed from V and 4 bases from J, the gap between germline ends came to 14 bases. Germline assignment: CDR1 MNHEY and CDR2 SVGEGT. CDR3 amino acids: CASSYPDRRVYGYTF. The DNA of the CDR3 is TGTGCCAGCAGTTACCCGGATAGGAGGGTCTATGGCTACACCTTC.

The gene calls are TRBV5-1 and TRBJ2-2; 10 bases map to TRBD2. Germline CDR1 SGHRS, CDR2 YFSETQ. The CDR3 is made up of 15 amino acids. Unmatched junction bases numbered 6, after V lost 4 bases and J lost 6 bases. The CDR3 here is CASSLLAGESGELFF. CDR3 sequence (DNA): TGCGCCAGCAGCCTCCTAGCGGGGGAATCCGGGGAGCTGTTTTTT.

The chain carries TRBV11-3 and TRBJ2-5, with TRBD2 identical over 14 bases. The CDR3 sequence is 16 residues long. J was trimmed by 5 bases and V by 4 bases; bases with no gene match: 6. CDR1 is SGHNT and CDR2 is YENEEA in the germline V gene. DNA for the CDR3: TGTGCCAGCAGCTCGACTAGCGGGGGGGCGGTGGAGACCCAGTACTTC. Translation: CASSSTSGGAVETQYF.

The rearrangement links TRBV28 to TRBJ1-4; the D gene is possibly TRBD1 (5 bases). The CDR3 has 14 amino acids. Germline values: CDR1 MDHEN, CDR2 SYDVKM. Trimming took 6 bases from V and 5 from J, leaving 13 bases between them. CDR3 nucleotides: TGTGCCAGCAGAGAGGGACTGGGAAATGAAAAACTGTTTTTT. It yields the protein CASREGLGNEKLFF.

V usage is TRBV18 and J usage is TRBJ2-7, with D uncertain. V dropped 2 bases and J dropped 7 bases, with 18 bases sitting between them. Germline assignment: CDR1 KGHSH and CDR2 LQKENI. The CDR3 extends over 15 amino acids. The CDR3 nucleotides read TGTGCCAGCTCACCAGGATGGGTAGCAGACCGGGAGCAGTACTTC. Translating gives CASSPGWVADREQYF. The full variable domain, completed using reference TRBV18 and TRBJ2-7, is NAGVMQNPRHLVRRRGQEARLRCSPMKGHSHVYWYRQLPEEGLKFMVYLQKENIIDESGMPKERFSAEFPKEGPSILRIQQVVRGDSAAYFCASSPGWVADREQYFGPGTRLTVT.

This chain joins TRBV6-2 or TRBV6-3 and TRBJ1-5; a possible D gene is TRBD1 (5 bases). Germline-derived CDR1 and CDR2 are MNHEY and SVGEGT. V lost 2 bases and J lost 3, with 17 bases in between. CDR3 length equals 17 residues. CDR3 amino acids: CASSYQGGFQLNQPQHF. The CDR3 DNA reads as TGTGCCAGCAGTTACCAGGGAGGCTTCCAGCTCAATCAGCCCCAGCATTTT.

The DNA for the CDR3 is TGCGCCAGCAGCCCCCAAGGCGGCCATAATGAAAAACTGTTTTTT. Amino acid sequence: CASSPQGGHNEKLFF. The rearrangement links TRBV4-3 to TRBJ1-4; no reliable D call. Germline V CDR1 and CDR2: LGHNA, YSLEER. The CDR3 extends over 15 amino acids. The V and J ends lost 4 bases and 4 bases respectively, with 13 bases between them.

In its sample, this clone was seen once. The genes are TRBV5-8 and TRBJ2-2, with TRBD1 matching 8 bases. Per germline, CDR1 SGHTS and CDR2 YDEGEE. V was clipped by 4 bases and J by 0 bases; unmatched bases: 8. The CDR3 runs to 17 residues. In DNA, the CDR3 is TGTGCCAGCAGCCCCTGGACAGGGACCACGAACACCGGGGAGCTGTTTTTT. It encodes CASSPWTGTTNTGELFF.

This chain joins TRBV6-1 and TRBJ2-7, with D possibly TRBD2 on 6 matching bases. CDR1 MNHNS and CDR2 SASEGT come from the germline V gene. V gave up 0 bases and J gave up 0 bases, with 9 bases separating them. CDR3 length: 15 residues. The CDR3 nucleotides read TGTGCCAGCAGTGAAGCGCTGGGACTCTCCTACGAGCAGTACTTC. This codes for CASSEALGLSYEQYF.

V and J are TRBV9 and TRBJ1-3, with a tentative D call TRBD1 (5 bases). Looked up from germline, CDR1 is SGDLS and CDR2 is YYNGEE. This CDR3 contains 13 residues. The ends were cut back, 3 bases at V and 8 bases at J, with 12 bases in the middle. The CDR3 region has the DNA TGTGCCAGCAGCGCAGGTACGGGGGACACCATATATTTT. Amino acids: CASSAGTGDTIYF. The variable domain in full, with the rest retrieved from reference TRBV9 and TRBJ1-3, is DSGVTQTPKHLITATGQRVTLRCSPRSGDLSVYWYQQSLDQGLQFLIQYYNGEERAKGNILERFSAQQFPDLHSELNLSSLELGDSALYFCASSAGTGDTIYFGEGSWLTVV.

The V and J genes are TRBV5-4 and TRBJ1-1; tentative D call: TRBD1 (6 bases). Germline V lookup: CDR1 SGHNT, CDR2 YYREEE (reference sequence). Trimming shortened V by 2 bases and J by 4 bases, and 15 bases separated the two germline ends. The CDR3 loop spans 15 amino acids. The CDR3 sequence is CASSFKIQGGTEAFF. The CDR3 DNA follows: TGTGCCAGCAGCTTTAAGATACAGGGCGGCACTGAAGCTTTCTTT. The complete variable domain, with remaining parts taken from reference TRBV5-4 and TRBJ1-1, reads ETGVTQSPTHLIKTRGQQVTLRCSSQSGHNTVSWYQQALGQGPQFIFQYYREEENGRGNFPPRFSGLQFPNYSSELNVNALELDDSALYLCASSFKIQGGTEAFFGQGTRLTVV.

V is TRBV10-2 and J is TRBJ2-1; tentatively, D is TRBD2 (6 bases). The germline CDR1 and CDR2 sequences are WSHSY and SAAADI. This CDR3 spans 14 amino acids. Trimming pared 8 bases from V and 0 bases from J, leaving 11 bases between. The CDR3, as DNA: TGCGCCAGCCGCCCGGGGGACTCCTACAATGAGCAGTTCTTC. Protein: CASRPGDSYNEQFF.

The chain combines TRBV5-1 with TRBJ2-2, with 7 bases fitting TRBD2. J lost 6 bases, V lost 4 bases, and 6 bases had no gene match. The germline gives CDR1 SGHRS, CDR2 YFSETQ. This CDR3 spans 14 amino acids. CDR3 sequence (DNA): TGCGCCAGCAGCACCGACAGCGGGGCCGGGGAGCTGTTTTTT. Protein: CASSTDSGAGELFF. Full variable domain (missing parts from reference TRBV5-1 and TRBJ2-2): KAGVTQTPRYLIKTRGQQVTLSCSPISGHRSVSWYQQTPGQGLQFLFEYFSETQRNKGNFPGRFSGRQFSNSRSEMNVSTLELGDSALYLCASSTDSGAGELFFGEGSRLTVL.

The chain recombines TRBV5-1 with TRBJ2-2, with D possibly matching TRBD2 (5 bases). The CDR3 runs 17 residues. CDR1 and CDR2 (germline): SGHRS, YFSETQ. With 3 bases removed from V and 0 bases from J, the gap between germline ends came to 15 bases. In DNA form, the CDR3 reads TGCGCCAGCAGCTCGGGCGGGCGACCGACGAACACCGGGGAGCTGTTTTTT. Amino acid sequence: CASSSGGRPTNTGELFF.

This clone was detected only a few times. The rearrangement joins TRBV5-1 to TRBJ2-2; 10 nucleotides align to TRBD1. J gave up 0 bases and V 3 bases, and 2 bases lay outside the gene matches. The CDR3 extends over 16 amino acids. The germline gives CDR1 SGHRS, CDR2 YFSETQ. Here the CDR3 reads CASSSGQGANTGELFF. DNA of the CDR3: TGCGCCAGCAGCTCCGGACAGGGGGCGAACACCGGGGAGCTGTTTTTT.

The chain is built from TRBV5-1 and TRBJ2-5; 7 positions agree with TRBD1. This CDR3 contains 15 residues. Germline V gene lookup returns CDR1 SGHRS and CDR2 YFSETQ. V lost 4 bases and J lost 2; bases outside the gene matches: 8. The CDR3 bases are TGCGCCAGCAGCGACCCACAGGGGTCACAAGAGACCCAGTACTTC. Amino acids: CASSDPQGSQETQYF.

This chain uses TRBV4-3 with TRBJ1-4; 11 bases line up with TRBD1. Germline trimming cut 0 bases from V and 7 bases from J; bases unmatched to any gene: 1. Germline loops: CDR1 LGHNA, CDR2 YSLEER. The CDR3 runs 15 residues. The CDR3 DNA sequence: TGCGCCAGCAGCCAAGATGGGACAGGGGGTGAAAAACTGTTTTTT. Encoded protein: CASSQDGTGGEKLFF.

V usage is TRBV27 and J usage is TRBJ2-5; D may be TRBD2 (6 bases). The CDR3 has 12 residues. The V end was cut by 2 bases, the J end by 9 bases, with 10 bases between. Per germline, CDR1 MNHEY and CDR2 SMNVEV (reference sequence). In DNA form, the CDR3 reads TGTGCCAGCAGTTTACCCTCGGGGGCCCAGTACTTC. This gives the protein CASSLPSGAQYF.

This chain connects TRBV4-3 to TRBJ1-6; 9 bases are a match to TRBD1. From germline, CDR1 is LGHNA and CDR2 YSLEER. This CDR3 spans 15 amino acids. V was pared by 3 bases and J by 10 bases, with 7 bases of the junction left unmatched. The CDR3 region has the DNA TGCGCCAGCAGCCAGAGGGACAGGGATGGATCACCCCTCCACTTT. This codes for CASSQRDRDGSPLHF.

The V call is TRBV5-1, the J call TRBJ1-6, with D perhaps TRBD1 (5 bases). Deletions cut 4 bases from V and 5 bases from J, with 16 bases between. CDR1 and CDR2 from the germline V gene are SGHRS and YFSETQ. The CDR3 is 16 amino acids. Here the CDR3 DNA reads TGCGCCAGCAGCGTAGGCCTGGGGCAGCATAATTCACCCCTCCACTTT. Amino acid sequence: CASSVGLGQHNSPLHF.

This chain joins TRBV18 and TRBJ2-7; a weak D match, TRBD2 (6 bases). V lost 3 bases and J 3 bases, leaving 9 bases between the germline ends. CDR3 length: 13 residues. The germline V gene has CDR1 KGHSH and CDR2 LQKENI. In DNA, the CDR3 is TGTGCCAGCTCACCTAGCGGTAACTACGAGCAGTACTTC. Protein sequence: CASSPSGNYEQYF.